These T cell receptor beta chains were read from a single sample in a study of CD8 T cells in ankylosing spondylitis. Via MiXCR, TCRdb re-called the 5' RACE reads, giving one row per CDR3 protein. Seen here are 85,000 to 90,000 distinct CDR3 sequences, around 26% observed once, and the top ten hold around 60%. Sequencing was performed on blood, either unsorted or a sorted T cell fraction (not recorded which). The receptors originated from a male donor with ankylosing spondylitis or in good health (not recorded which). Each CDR3 is given with its conserved first and last residue. A D gene is named only where the DNA matches it firmly. Clone size, where shown, is once, few, many, or a class for clones that have expanded.

TRBJ2-3	-	-	TRBV5-5	CASSSWGGRTDTQYF	TGTGCCAGCAGCTCCTGGGGAGGTCGCACAGATACGCAGTATTTT
TRBJ2-2	few	-	TRBV4-1	CASSQAVENSGELFF	TGCGCCAGCAGCCAAGCGGTCGAGAATTCCGGGGAGCTGTTTTTT
TRBJ2-5	many	TRBD1	TRBV20-1	CSAPRDREWETQYF	TGCAGTGCCCCCAGGGACAGGGAGTGGGAGACCCAGTACTTC
TRBJ2-7	few	-	TRBV7-8	CASSPEVRQKRSYEQYF	TGTGCCAGCAGCCCCGAGGTTCGCCAAAAAAGGTCCTACGAGCAGTACTTC
TRBJ2-7	many	-	TRBV9	CASSVGSNSYEQYF	TGTGCCAGCAGCGTGGGATCTAACTCCTACGAGCAGTACTTC
TRBJ2-5	-	-	TRBV4-1	CASSSPGGRLQETQYF	TGCGCCAGCAGCTCCCCCGGGGGGCGTTTACAGGAGACCCAGTACTTC
TRBJ2-3	many	-	TRBV20-1	CSASTASDLSTDTQYF	TGCAGTGCTAGCACGGCTAGCGACTTAAGCACAGATACGCAGTATTTT
TRBJ2-3	few	TRBD2	TRBV20-1	CSAPFGGASTDTQYF	TGCAGTGCTCCCTTCGGGGGGGCTAGCACAGATACGCAGTATTTT
TRBJ1-1	few	TRBD1	TRBV18	CASSPWAGGSTEAFF	TGTGCCAGCTCACCATGGGCAGGGGGAAGCACTGAAGCTTTCTTT
TRBJ1-1	-	-	TRBV9	CASSPGNRDTEAFF	TGTGCCAGCAGCCCGGGAAACAGGGACACTGAAGCTTTCTTT
TRBJ2-1	-	TRBD2	TRBV28	CASSSGGAYNEQFF	TGTGCCAGCAGTTCCGGGGGGGCCTACAATGAGCAGTTCTTC
TRBJ1-4	-	-	TRBV6-1	CASGEGRTNEKLFF	TGTGCCAGCGGCGAGGGTCGCACTAATGAAAAACTGTTTTTT
TRBJ1-1	few	-	TRBV3-1	CASRDINTEAFF	TGTGCCAGCCGGGACATTAACACTGAAGCTTTCTTT
TRBJ2-1	-	TRBD1	TRBV10-3	CAISEELGQETFF	TGTGCCATCAGTGAGGAATTGGGACAGGAGACGTTCTTC
TRBJ2-3	-	-	TRBV20-1	CSARDSSTSTDTQYF	TGCAGTGCTAGAGATTCTTCTACTAGCACAGATACGCAGTATTTT
TRBJ2-3	many	-	TRBV6-5	CASSYFAGGTDTQYF	TGTGCCAGCAGTTACTTCGCAGGGGGCACAGATACGCAGTATTTT
TRBJ2-3	-	-	TRBV5-1	CASSLSGSRTDTQYF	TGCGCCAGCAGCTTGTCGGGATCCCGCACAGATACGCAGTATTTT
TRBJ2-3	once	-	TRBV10-3	CAISEELVSDTQYF	TGTGCCATCAGTGAAGAACTAGTCTCAGATACGCAGTATTTT
TRBJ1-1	few	-	TRBV20-1	CSAVGGQTNTEAFF	TGCAGTGCTGTCGGCGGACAAACGAACACTGAAGCTTTCTTT
TRBJ2-5	-	TRBD1	TRBV11-3	CASSSRTRTGHQETQYF	TGTGCCAGCAGCTCCCGGACAAGGACAGGCCACCAAGAGACCCAGTACTTC
TRBJ2-1	few	-	TRBV20-1	CSVWGDSFFRSYNEQFF	TGCAGTGTTTGGGGGGACTCCTTTTTTCGTTCCTACAATGAGCAGTTCTTC
TRBJ2-7	-	-	TRBV12-3/TRBV12-4	CASSLTRLFDEQYF	TGTGCCAGCAGTTTAACCCGACTGTTTGACGAGCAGTACTTC
TRBJ1-1	few	TRBD1	TRBV5-1	CASSLEAGGNTEAFF	TGCGCCAGCAGCTTGGAGGCAGGGGGGAACACTGAAGCTTTCTTT
TRBJ2-3	few	TRBD1	TRBV12-3/TRBV12-4	CASSGTGGGRDTQYF	TGTGCCAGCAGTGGGACAGGGGGCGGACGAGATACGCAGTATTTT
TRBJ2-7	-	TRBD1	TRBV5-1	CASSPQGAGYEQYF	TGCGCCAGCAGCCCACAGGGGGCAGGGTACGAGCAGTACTTC
TRBJ2-7	-	TRBD2	TRBV12-3/TRBV12-4	CASSPQLFREGRYEQYF	TGTGCCAGCAGTCCGCAGCTTTTCAGGGAGGGCCGGTACGAGCAGTACTTC
TRBJ1-3	-	-	TRBV20-1	CSTDRHGNTIYF	TGCAGTACCGACAGGCATGGAAACACCATATATTTT
TRBJ2-7	-	TRBD1	TRBV12-3/TRBV12-4	CTSSLARSTRDRGQYEQYF	TGTACCAGCAGTTTAGCGCGATCAACTCGGGACAGGGGGCAATACGAGCAGTACTTC
TRBJ2-3	-	TRBD2	TRBV5-1	CASSVVLAGGTDTQYF	TGCGCCAGCAGCGTGGTGCTAGCGGGGGGCACAGATACGCAGTATTTT
TRBJ1-1	many	-	TRBV5-1	CASSLFSVNTEAFF	TGCGCCAGCAGCTTGTTCTCAGTGAACACTGAAGCTTTCTTT
TRBJ1-2	-	-	TRBV3-1	CASNNRQSIHYGYTF	TGTGCCAGCAACAACAGACAGAGCATTCACTATGGCTACACCTTC
TRBJ2-2	-	TRBD1	TRBV6-1	CASRKQGNTHGELFF	TGTGCCAGCAGAAAACAGGGGAATACTCACGGGGAGCTGTTTTTT
TRBJ1-6	few	-	TRBV18	CASSAFPGPDSPLHF	TGTGCCAGCTCAGCCTTCCCTGGACCTGATTCACCCCTCCACTTT
TRBJ2-5	-	-	TRBV5-4	CASSPRDSIYQETQYF	TGTGCCAGCAGCCCAAGAGACAGCATCTACCAAGAGACCCAGTACTTC
TRBJ2-4	-	-	TRBV6-2/TRBV6-3	CASTQNIAKNIQYF	TGTGCCAGCACCCAGAACATAGCCAAAAACATTCAGTACTTC
TRBJ1-5	-	-	TRBV29-1	CSVNQGNTNQPQHF	TGCAGCGTGAACCAGGGGAATACCAATCAGCCCCAGCATTTT
TRBJ2-3	-	-	TRBV20-1	CSASWAGSTDTQYF	TGCAGTGCTAGTTGGGCAGGTAGCACAGATACGCAGTATTTT
TRBJ2-3	-	TRBD1	TRBV7-2	CASSLGTGFGTDTQYF	TGTGCCAGCAGCTTAGGGACAGGATTTGGCACAGATACGCAGTATTTT
TRBJ2-2	-	TRBD2	TRBV5-5	CASSLTGRGSNTGELFF	TGTGCCAGCAGCTTGACGGGGCGGGGGAGCAACACCGGGGAGCTGTTTTTT
TRBJ2-7	-	-	TRBV20-1	CSARFSSYEQYF	TGCAGTGCTAGATTCTCCTCCTACGAGCAGTACTTC
TRBJ2-1	-	TRBD2	TRBV5-1	CASSLVSGSYNEQFF	TGCGCCAGCAGCTTGGTCAGCGGGAGCTACAATGAGCAGTTCTTC
TRBJ2-3	few	-	TRBV7-2	CASSLVGRTDTQYF	TGTGCCAGCAGCTTAGTTGGTCGGACAGATACGCAGTATTTT
TRBJ1-1	-	TRBD1	TRBV10-3	CAISETGTGDKVNTEAFF	TGTGCCATCAGTGAAACCGGGACAGGAGATAAGGTGAACACTGAAGCTTTCTTT
TRBJ1-2	-	TRBD1	TRBV29-1	CSVRTGDDGYTF	TGCAGCGTACGGACAGGGGACGATGGCTACACCTTC
TRBJ2-3	-	TRBD2	TRBV7-3	CASSFGAGGDTQYF	TGTGCCAGCAGCTTTGGAGCGGGGGGCGATACGCAGTATTTT
TRBJ2-3	few	TRBD2	TRBV5-1	CASSLDGLAGPDTQYF	TGCGCCAGCAGCTTGGACGGACTAGCGGGCCCAGATACGCAGTATTTT
TRBJ1-2	-	-	TRBV5-1	CASSQVQFSSGGYTF	TGCGCCAGCAGCCAAGTGCAGTTCTCTAGTGGTGGCTACACCTTC
TRBJ1-1	-	-	TRBV19	CASSILGKYTEAFF	TGTGCCAGTAGTATTTTAGGCAAGTACACTGAAGCTTTCTTT
TRBJ1-5	many	-	TRBV20-1	CSARTRKGSNQPQHF	TGCAGTGCTAGGACACGGAAAGGGAGCAATCAGCCCCAGCATTTT